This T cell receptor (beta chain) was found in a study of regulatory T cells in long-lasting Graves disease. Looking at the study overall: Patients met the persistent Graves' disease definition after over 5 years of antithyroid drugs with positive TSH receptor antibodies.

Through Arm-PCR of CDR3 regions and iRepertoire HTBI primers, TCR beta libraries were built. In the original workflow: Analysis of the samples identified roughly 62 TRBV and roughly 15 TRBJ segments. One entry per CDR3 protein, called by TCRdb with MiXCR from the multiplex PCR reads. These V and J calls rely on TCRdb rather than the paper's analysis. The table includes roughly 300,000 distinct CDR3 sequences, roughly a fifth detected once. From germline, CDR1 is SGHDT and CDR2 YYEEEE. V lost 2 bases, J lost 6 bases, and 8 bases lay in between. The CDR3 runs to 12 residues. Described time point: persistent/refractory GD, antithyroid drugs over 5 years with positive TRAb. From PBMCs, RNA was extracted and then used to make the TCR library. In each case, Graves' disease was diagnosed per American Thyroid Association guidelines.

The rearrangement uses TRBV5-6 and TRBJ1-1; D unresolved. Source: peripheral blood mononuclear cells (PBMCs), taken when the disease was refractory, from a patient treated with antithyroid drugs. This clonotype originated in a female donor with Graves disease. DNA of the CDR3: TGTGCCAGCAGCTTTGCGGGTCCTGAAGCTTTCTTT. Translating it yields CASSFAGPEAFF.